The next 17 T cell receptor beta chains were all read from a single sample in a study of T cells after yellow fever vaccination. MiXCR, run by TCRdb on the 5' RACE reads, gives a single entry per CDR3 protein. The data hold 620,000 or so distinct CDR3 sequences, with about 15% observed a single time. The sample here was PBMCs, taken less than 6 days after the first yellow fever vaccination. The receptors shown here come from a man in his late teens or twenties who received the YFV17D yellow fever vaccine.

This chain joins TRBV11-1 and TRBJ1-1; 12 nucleotides line up with TRBD1. CDR1 is SGHAT, CDR2 FQDESV, per germline (reference sequence). This CDR3 is built from 18 residues. V was clipped by 10 bases and J by 5 bases; unmatched bases: 20. The chain's CDR3 is CATALLPGQGASGTEAFF. The CDR3 DNA sequence: TGTGCCACCGCCCTCCTACCGGGACAGGGGGCCAGTGGGACTGAAGCTTTCTTT. The variable domain in full, with the rest retrieved from reference TRBV11-1 and TRBJ1-1, is EAEVAQSPRYKITEKSQAVAFWCDPISGHATLYWYRQILGQGPELLVQFQDESVVDDSQLPKDRFSAERLKGVDSTLKIQPAELGDSAMYLCATALLPGQGASGTEAFFGQGTRLTVV.

Of note for this clonotype: A much larger clonotype is one base distant, so this may be a read error. The rearrangement joins TRBV12-3 or TRBV12-4 to TRBJ2-3, with 8 nucleotides matching TRBD2. Unmatched junction bases numbered 2, after V lost 2 bases and J lost 1 base. This CDR3 is built from 15 residues. The CDR3 nucleotides are TGTGCCAGCAGTTTATGGCGGGGGGGCACAGATACGCAGTATTTT. This gives the protein CASSLWRGGTDTQYF.

The chain carries TRBV2 and TRBJ2-7, with 10 positions matching TRBD2. This CDR3 is built from 13 residues. V lost 9 bases and J lost 0; bases outside the gene matches: 2. Germline V gives CDR1 SNHLY, CDR2 FYNNEI. CDR3 DNA sequence: TGTGCCAGTAGCGGGGGGACCTCCTACGAGCAGTACTTC. Encoded protein: CASSGGTSYEQYF.

The J gene is TRBJ2-1, the V gene TRBV9, with TRBD1 identical over 8 bases. Germline CDR1 and CDR2: SGDLS and YYNGEE. The CDR3 is 13 residues long. The V gene end was trimmed by 3 bases and the J gene end by 6 bases; junction bases not matched to a gene: 2. The CDR3 loop is CASSDTGGNEQFF. The CDR3 nucleotides read TGTGCCAGCAGCGACACAGGGGGCAATGAGCAGTTCTTC.

This sequence joins TRBV6-5 and TRBJ1-4, with D tentatively TRBD1 (5 bases). The V end was cut by 4 bases, the J end by 2 bases, with 11 bases between. Per the germline V gene, CDR1 is MNHEY and CDR2 is SVGAGI. The CDR3 runs to 15 residues. DNA for the CDR3: TGTGCCAGCAGTTCGACGGGACTGACTAATGAAAAACTGTTTTTT. Its translation: CASSSTGLTNEKLFF.

This clonotype was observed at least ten times. One end of the junction fails to match germline, which may point to a read error. The chain links TRBV29-1 to TRBJ2-3, with D tentatively TRBD2 (5 bases). Germline assignment: CDR1 SQVTM and CDR2 ANQGSEA. This CDR3 comprises 13 residues. CDR3 bases: TGCAGGGTTGGGGAGTTGGGCACAGATACGCAGTATTTT. Translation: CRVGELGTDTQYF.

This clonotype was seen a few times. The CDR3 is CASSEISDRGLETQYF. CDR3 coding DNA: TGTGCCAGCAGTGAAATATCGGACAGGGGGTTGGAGACCCAGTACTTC. The V gene is TRBV25-1, the J gene TRBJ2-5, with 10 bases identical to TRBD1. With V trimmed by 2 bases and J by 5 bases, 8 bases remained unmatched. The CDR3 is 16 amino acids. Germline CDR1 MGHDK, CDR2 SYGVNS.

This chain uses TRBV5-6 with TRBJ1-1; D might be TRBD1 (5 bases). The CDR3 runs to 14 residues. The V gene lost 4 bases and the J gene lost 1 base, with 11 bases spanning the gap. Germline V gene sequence: CDR1 SGHDT, CDR2 YYEEEE. CDR3 protein: CASSPGDRNTEAFF. The CDR3 nucleotides read TGTGCCAGCAGCCCCGGGGACCGGAACACTGAAGCTTTCTTT.

This clonotype was detected ten times or more. The genes are TRBV10-2 and TRBJ2-1, with 10 bases lining up with TRBD2. Germline loops: CDR1 WSHSY, CDR2 SAAADI. The J segment lost 8 bases and the V segment lost 6 bases, leaving 7 bases of the junction unmatched. This CDR3 has 14 residues. This CDR3 is CASRLAGPGHEQFF. DNA of the CDR3: TGCGCCAGCAGACTAGCGGGACCGGGCCATGAGCAGTTCTTC.

The genes are TRBV20-1 and TRBJ2-3; D is perhaps TRBD1 (5 bases). The germline gives CDR1 DFQATT, CDR2 SNEGSKA (reference sequence). V was clipped by 0 bases and J by 4 bases, with 11 bases between them. This CDR3 is built from 14 residues. The CDR3 coding sequence is TGCAGTGCTAGAGAGGCAGGGCTCCCAGATACGCAGTATTTT. Translation: CSAREAGLPDTQYF.

This chain links TRBV9 with TRBJ2-1; D gene unclear. V gave up 0 bases and J gave up 5 bases, with 6 bases separating them. Germline CDR1 SGDLS, CDR2 YYNGEE. CDR3 length: 13 residues. The CDR3 protein is CASSVVYHNEQFF. CDR3 DNA sequence: TGTGCCAGCAGCGTAGTGTATCACAATGAGCAGTTCTTC.

V and J are TRBV20-1 and TRBJ2-3, with unresolved D. Germline V gene lookup returns CDR1 DFQATT and CDR2 SNEGSKA (reference sequence). V gave up 6 bases and J gave up 4 bases, with 14 bases separating them. The CDR3 has 13 amino acids. The CDR3 reads CSASVGLADTQYF. The CDR3 nucleotides are TGCAGTGCAAGCGTGGGGTTGGCAGATACGCAGTATTTT.

This clonotype has more than one count but fewer than ten. The chain uses TRBV29-1 and TRBJ2-6, with D uncertain. With 7 bases removed from V and 0 bases from J, the gap between germline ends came to 4 bases. CDR1 SQVTM and CDR2 ANQGSEA come from the germline V gene. The CDR3 is 12 residues long. CDR3 amino acids: CSALSGANVLTF. The CDR3 DNA sequence: TGCAGCGCGCTCTCTGGGGCCAACGTCCTGACTTTC.

This chain connects TRBV6-2 or TRBV6-3 to TRBJ1-5; possibly TRBD1 for D (5 bases). The CDR3 loop spans 13 amino acids. V was trimmed by 6 bases and J by 6 bases, leaving 12 bases between them. Germline V gene lookup returns CDR1 MNHEY and CDR2 SVGEGT. The CDR3 nucleotides are TGTGCCAGCAGGTCCGTAGGGGTTCAGCCCCAGCATTTT. It encodes CASRSVGVQPQHF.

This clonotype was observed a handful of times. The chain couples TRBV24-1 to TRBJ2-3; D unresolved. The CDR3 sequence is 17 residues long. V lost 3 bases and J lost 0, with 15 bases in between. Germline-derived CDR1 and CDR2 are KGHDR and SFDVKD. CDR3 sequence: CATSDPSTTPSTDTQYF. DNA of the CDR3: TGTGCCACCAGTGATCCCTCGACAACTCCGAGCACAGATACGCAGTATTTT.

Many counts were recorded for this clonotype. V and J are TRBV18 and TRBJ2-7, with no clear D. Trimming pared 6 bases from V and 0 bases from J, leaving 9 bases between. Per germline, CDR1 KGHSH and CDR2 LQKENI. The CDR3 runs to 13 residues. In nucleotides, the CDR3 is TGTGCCAGCTCCCCTCCCAGCTCCTACGAGCAGTACTTC. Residues: CASSPPSSYEQYF.

The chain has TRBV7-2 and TRBJ2-1, with D maybe TRBD1 (5 bases). CDR3 length equals 16 residues. Germline CDR1 and CDR2: SGHTA and FQGNSA. The V end lost 4 bases, the J end lost 3 bases, and 16 bases lay between the germline ends. The CDR3, as DNA: TGTGCCAGCAGCTACTGGACACGCGCAGGCTACAATGAGCAGTTCTTC. It is translated as CASSYWTRAGYNEQFF.